These 7 T cell receptor beta chains share one sample of origin, sequenced in a study of Ad26.COV2.S vaccination and SARS-CoV-2 variants. Repertoires were generated with immunoSEQ multiplex PCR, while TCRdb's copy carries only in-frame clones and drops some. The sample has 350,000 to 500,000 clones, approximately 90% seen once. Documented treatment: some 20 received Ad26.COV2.S at low or high dose, single or two shots; about five received placebo; per-sample allocation not given. Specimens were obtained on day 63 following the first vaccine or placebo injection. Sequences were derived from peripheral blood, sampled in a trial of Ad26.COV2.S vaccine versus placebo. The receptors originated from a person aged 18-60 years who received the Ad26.COV2.S COVID-19 vaccine or a placebo.

The V and J genes are TRBV19 and TRBJ1-3; the match to TRBD1 covers 7 bases. V lost 3 bases to trimming and J lost 0 bases; unmatched junction nucleotides: 5. The CDR3 loop spans 16 amino acids. The germline V gene has CDR1 LNHDA and CDR2 SQIVND (reference sequence). CDR3 coding DNA: TGTGCCAGTAGTATGGGACAGCCACTCTCTGGAAACACCATATATTTT. As protein: CASSMGQPLSGNTIYF.

V gene TRBV5-1 combines with J gene TRBJ2-5, with D possibly matching TRBD1 (5 bases). CDR1 is SGHRS, CDR2 YFSETQ, per germline. This CDR3 comprises 14 residues. Trimming took off 4 bases at V and 2 bases at J, with 12 bases between the two ends. The CDR3 here is CASSLYRMQETQYF. The CDR3 DNA reads as TGCGCCAGCAGCCTGTACAGGATGCAAGAGACCCAGTACTTC.

V and J are TRBV6-6 and TRBJ2-1; D may be TRBD2 (5 bases). This CDR3 comprises 11 residues. V lost 6 bases and J lost 5, with 5 bases in between. From germline, CDR1 is MNHNY and CDR2 SVGAGI (reference sequence). The CDR3 is CASRRDNEQFF. The CDR3 coding sequence is TGTGCCAGCAGGAGGGACAATGAGCAGTTCTTC.

This chain links TRBV5-6 with TRBJ2-5; D may correspond to TRBD1 or TRBD2 (6 bases each). V was pared by 4 bases and J by 4 bases, with 17 bases between. Germline assignment: CDR1 SGHDT and CDR2 YYEEEE. The CDR3 loop spans 15 amino acids. The DNA for the CDR3 is TGTGCCAGCAGCCCGCCGGGGGCGCGGGGAGAGACCCAGTACTTC. Its protein is CASSPPGARGETQYF.

The sample holds a few counts of this clone. This sequence joins TRBV5-1 and TRBJ2-2; D might be TRBD1 (6 bases). V lost 1 base to trimming and J lost 5 bases, with 6 bases between them. The CDR3 has 13 amino acids. Germline-derived CDR1 and CDR2 are SGHRS and YFSETQ. In DNA form, the CDR3 reads TGCGCCAGCAGCTTGACAGGGACCGGGGAGCTGTTTTTT. Its translation is CASSLTGTGELFF.

The chain joins TRBV12-3 or TRBV12-4 to TRBJ2-3; D is perhaps TRBD1 or TRBD2 (5 bases each). The V and J ends lost 6 bases and 2 bases respectively, with 9 bases between them. This CDR3 is 13 amino acids long. DNA for the CDR3: TGTGCCAGCAGACGGGACGCCACAGATACGCAGTATTTT. It encodes CASRRDATDTQYF.

The chain is built from TRBV13 and TRBJ2-5; D call uncertain. Germline V gives CDR1 PRHDT, CDR2 FYEKMQ (reference sequence). The V and J ends lost 3 bases and 4 bases respectively, with 9 bases between them. The CDR3 runs 13 residues. The CDR3 region has the DNA TGTGCCAGCAGCTTCCGAGCTAGAGAGACCCAGTACTTC. It is translated as CASSFRARETQYF.